A single TCR beta chain is shown here with its context. RNA was extracted with the RNeasy kit, and a quantity of about 0.45 to 1 ug was reverse transcribed using random hexamers. By means of immunoSEQ multiplex PCR, TCR beta CDR3 spanning 54 Vbeta and 13 Jbeta underwent amplification. TCRdb used MiXCR to reprocess the immunoSEQ multiplex PCR reads, holding one entry per CDR3 protein. The sample carries approximately 280,000 distinct CDR3 sequences, approximately 85% recorded once. This sample stems from a study of CD8 T cells in Susac syndrome. Relapsing-remitting disease, either stable or active, was present in the multiple sclerosis controls, who were treatment-naive patients. Purification of the CD8+ and CD4+ T cells relied on negative isolation, and TEMRA cells underwent FACS enrichment. CDR1 SNHLY and CDR2 FYNNEI come from the germline V gene. The CDR3 covers 17 residues. Between the trimmed V and J ends, which lost 4 bases and 1 base, there was a span of 18 bases.

This chain connects TRBV2 to TRBJ2-3; D gene ambiguous. The sample taken for sequencing was CD8+ T cells from PBMCs. The sequence was collected from a human donor with multiple sclerosis. The CDR3 region is CASSVRTLVLRTDTQYF. CDR3 coding DNA: TGTGCCAGCAGTGTTCGGACCCTAGTCCTTCGCACAGATACGCAGTATTTT.